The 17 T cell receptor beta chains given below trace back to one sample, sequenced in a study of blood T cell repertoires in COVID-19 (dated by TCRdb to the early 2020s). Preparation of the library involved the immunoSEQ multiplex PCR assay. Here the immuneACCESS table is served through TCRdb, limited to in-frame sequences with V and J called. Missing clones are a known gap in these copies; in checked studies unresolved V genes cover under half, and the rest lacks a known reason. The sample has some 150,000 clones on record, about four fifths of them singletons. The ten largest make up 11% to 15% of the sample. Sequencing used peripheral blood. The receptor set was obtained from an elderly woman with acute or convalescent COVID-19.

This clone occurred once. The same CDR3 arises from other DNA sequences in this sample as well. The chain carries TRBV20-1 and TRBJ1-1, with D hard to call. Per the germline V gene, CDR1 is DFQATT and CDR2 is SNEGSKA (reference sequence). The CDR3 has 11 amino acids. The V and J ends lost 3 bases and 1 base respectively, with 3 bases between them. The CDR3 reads CSARRNTEAFF. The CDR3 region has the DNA TGCAGTGCTAGGAGGAACACTGAAGCTTTCTTT.

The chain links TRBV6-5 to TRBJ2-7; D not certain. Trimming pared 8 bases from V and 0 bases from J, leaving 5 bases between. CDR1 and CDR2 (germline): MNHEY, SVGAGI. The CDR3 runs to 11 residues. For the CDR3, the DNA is TGTGCCAGCCGAGCCTCCTACGAGCAGTACTTC. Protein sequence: CASRASYEQYF.

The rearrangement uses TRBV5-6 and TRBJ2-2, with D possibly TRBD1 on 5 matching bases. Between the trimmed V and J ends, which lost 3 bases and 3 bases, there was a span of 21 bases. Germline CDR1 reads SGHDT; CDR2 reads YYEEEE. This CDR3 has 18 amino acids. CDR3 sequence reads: CASSSEVKGDSDTGELFF. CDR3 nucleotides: TGTGCCAGCAGCTCGGAAGTAAAAGGGGATTCGGACACCGGGGAGCTGTTTTTT.

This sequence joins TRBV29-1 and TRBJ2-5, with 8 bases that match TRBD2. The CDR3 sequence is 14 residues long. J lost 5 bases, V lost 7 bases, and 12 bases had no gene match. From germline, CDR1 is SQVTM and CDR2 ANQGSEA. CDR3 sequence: CSAPGAGAGETQYF. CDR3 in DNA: TGCAGCGCCCCGGGAGCGGGGGCCGGTGAGACCCAGTACTTC. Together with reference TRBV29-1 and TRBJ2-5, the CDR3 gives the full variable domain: SAVISQKPSRDICQRGTSLTIQCQVDSQVTMMFWYRQQPGQSLTLIATANQGSEATYESGFVIDKFPISRPNLTFSTLTVSNMSPEDSSIYLCSAPGAGAGETQYFGPGTRLLVL.

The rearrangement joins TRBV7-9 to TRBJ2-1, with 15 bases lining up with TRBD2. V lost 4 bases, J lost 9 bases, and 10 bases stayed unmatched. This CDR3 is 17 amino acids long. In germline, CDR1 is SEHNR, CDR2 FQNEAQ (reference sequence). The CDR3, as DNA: TGTGCCAGCAGCTCCCCGCCCGGACTAGCGGGAGGGCCTGAGCAGTTCTTC. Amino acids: CASSSPPGLAGGPEQFF.

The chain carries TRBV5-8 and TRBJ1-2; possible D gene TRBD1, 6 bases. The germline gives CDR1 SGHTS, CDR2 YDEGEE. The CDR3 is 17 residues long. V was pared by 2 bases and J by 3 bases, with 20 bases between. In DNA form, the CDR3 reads TGTGCCAGCAGCTTAGAAGACAGGCCAAGGGGTTACTATGGCTACACCTTC. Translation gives CASSLEDRPRGYYGYTF.

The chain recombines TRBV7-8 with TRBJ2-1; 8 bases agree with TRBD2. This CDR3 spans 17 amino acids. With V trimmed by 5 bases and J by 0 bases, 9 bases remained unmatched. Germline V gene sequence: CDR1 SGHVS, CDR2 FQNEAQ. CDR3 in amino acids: CASSRGSLAGSYNEQFF. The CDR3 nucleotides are TGTGCCAGCAGCCGCGGTTCGCTAGCGGGCTCCTACAATGAGCAGTTCTTC. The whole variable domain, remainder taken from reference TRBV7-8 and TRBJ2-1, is GAGVSQSPRYKVAKRGQDVALRCDPISGHVSLFWYQQALGQGPEFLTYFQNEAQLDKSGLPSDRFFAERPEGSVSTLKIQRTQQEDSAVYLCASSRGSLAGSYNEQFFGPGTRLTVL.

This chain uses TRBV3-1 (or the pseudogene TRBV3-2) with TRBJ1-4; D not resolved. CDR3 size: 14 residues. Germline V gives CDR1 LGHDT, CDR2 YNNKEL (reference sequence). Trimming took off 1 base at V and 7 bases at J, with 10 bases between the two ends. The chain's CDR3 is CASSQAGFGEKLFF. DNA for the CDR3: TGTGCCAGCAGCCAAGCGGGTTTTGGTGAAAAACTGTTTTTT.

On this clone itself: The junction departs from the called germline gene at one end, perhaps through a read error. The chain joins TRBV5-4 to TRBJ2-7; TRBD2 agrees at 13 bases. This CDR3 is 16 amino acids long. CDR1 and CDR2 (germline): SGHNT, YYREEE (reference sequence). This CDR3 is CASSLAVGTSGDIMVF. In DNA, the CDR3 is TGTGCCAGCAGCTTGGCCGTAGGGACTAGCGGGGATATTATGGTCTTC.

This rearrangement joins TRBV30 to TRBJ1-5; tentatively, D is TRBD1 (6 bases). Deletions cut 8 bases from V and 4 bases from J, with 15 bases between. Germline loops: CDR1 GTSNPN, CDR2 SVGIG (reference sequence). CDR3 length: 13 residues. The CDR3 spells CAGGGRGNQPQHF. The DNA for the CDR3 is TGTGCCGGGGGGGGCCGAGGGAATCAGCCCCAGCATTTT.

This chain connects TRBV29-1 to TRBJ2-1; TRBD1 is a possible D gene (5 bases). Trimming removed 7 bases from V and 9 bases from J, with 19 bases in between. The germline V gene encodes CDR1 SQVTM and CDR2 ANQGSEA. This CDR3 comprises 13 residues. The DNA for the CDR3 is TGCAGCGCTGAGTCACAGGCGGTAGGTGAGCAGTTCTTC. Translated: CSAESQAVGEQFF.

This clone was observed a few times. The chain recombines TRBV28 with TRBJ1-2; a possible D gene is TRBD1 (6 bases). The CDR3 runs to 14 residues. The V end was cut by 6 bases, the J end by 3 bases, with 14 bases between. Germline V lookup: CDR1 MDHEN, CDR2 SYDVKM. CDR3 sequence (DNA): TGTGCCAGCAGGCCTACAGGGTCCGACTATGGCTACACCTTC. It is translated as CASRPTGSDYGYTF.

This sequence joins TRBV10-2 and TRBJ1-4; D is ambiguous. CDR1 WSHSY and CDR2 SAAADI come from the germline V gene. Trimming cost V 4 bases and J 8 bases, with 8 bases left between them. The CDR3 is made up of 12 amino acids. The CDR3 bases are TGCGCCAGCAGTGGGAGGGAGGAAAAACTGTTTTTT. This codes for CASSGREEKLFF.

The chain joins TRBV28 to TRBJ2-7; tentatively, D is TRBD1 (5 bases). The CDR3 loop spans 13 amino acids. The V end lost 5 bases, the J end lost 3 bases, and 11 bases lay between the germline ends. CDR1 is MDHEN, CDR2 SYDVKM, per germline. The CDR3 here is CASSLTAVYEQYF. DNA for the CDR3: TGTGCCAGCAGTCTGACAGCAGTCTACGAGCAGTACTTC.

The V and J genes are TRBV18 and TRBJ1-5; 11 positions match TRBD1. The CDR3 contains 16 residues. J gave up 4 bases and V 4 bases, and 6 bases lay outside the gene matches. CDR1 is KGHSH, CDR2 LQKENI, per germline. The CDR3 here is CASSQGQGALNQPQHF. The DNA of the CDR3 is TGTGCCAGCTCACAAGGACAGGGGGCCCTGAATCAGCCCCAGCATTTT.

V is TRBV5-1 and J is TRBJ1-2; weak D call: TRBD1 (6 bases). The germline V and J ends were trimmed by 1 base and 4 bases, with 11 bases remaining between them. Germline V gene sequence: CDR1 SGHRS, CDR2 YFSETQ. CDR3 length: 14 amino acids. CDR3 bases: TGCGCCAGCAGCTTGTCGGGGGGCAGCTATGGCTACACCTTC. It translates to CASSLSGGSYGYTF. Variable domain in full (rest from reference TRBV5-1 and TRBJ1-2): KAGVTQTPRYLIKTRGQQVTLSCSPISGHRSVSWYQQTPGQGLQFLFEYFSETQRNKGNFPGRFSGRQFSNSRSEMNVSTLELGDSALYLCASSLSGGSYGYTFGSGTRLTVV.

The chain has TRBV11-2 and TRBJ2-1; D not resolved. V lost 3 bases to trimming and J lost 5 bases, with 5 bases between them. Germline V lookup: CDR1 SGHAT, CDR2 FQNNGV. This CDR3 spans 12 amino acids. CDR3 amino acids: CASSFSNNEQFF. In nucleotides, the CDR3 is TGTGCCAGCAGCTTCTCTAACAATGAGCAGTTCTTC.